The clone carrying this T cell receptor beta chain was observed many times. The V gene's germline CDR1 is SGHAT and CDR2 FQNNGV. There are 15 residues in the CDR3. V gave up 5 bases and J gave up 2 bases, with 14 bases separating them. In Maryland, USA, blood bank volunteers were the healthy controls. This entry is derived from a study of neurological immune-mediated disorders. TCRdb ran MiXCR on the 5' RACE reads and lists one entry per CDR3 protein. The sample lists 75,000 to 95,000 distinct CDR3 sequences, roughly 17% occurring once. The sequenced material came from PBMCs. The chain carries TRBV11-2 and TRBJ2-3; D is tentatively TRBD1 or TRBD2 (5 bases each). This clonotype originated in a woman in her forties in good health. The CDR3 reads CASSTKGPYTDTQYF. CDR3 coding DNA: TGTGCCAGCAGCACTAAGGGACCTTACACAGATACGCAGTATTTT.